The clone carrying this T cell receptor beta chain was seen many times. Its antigen remains unidentified. In TCRdb, the 5' RACE reads were re-called with MiXCR into one record per CDR3 protein. The sample contains a few hundred thousand distinct CDR3 sequences, 11% of which appear only once. The sample is drawn from a study of CD8 T cells in ankylosing spondylitis. General study findings and limits: Disease-linked clones were reportedly significantly enriched in matched ankylosing spondylitis synovial fluid. A TCR beta motif made of under 10 highly homologous variants seemed typical of ankylosing spondylitis blood.

V was clipped by 0 bases and J by 2 bases; unmatched bases: 7. The CDR3 length is 17 residues. The TCR originated in a female donor with ankylosing spondylitis or in good health (not recorded which). V gene TRBV12-3 or TRBV12-4 combines with J gene TRBJ1-2; 9 nucleotides match TRBD1. The specimen was blood, either unsorted or a sorted T cell fraction (not recorded which). The chain's CDR3 is CASSLALSGTGNYGYTF. Here the CDR3 DNA reads TGTGCCAGCAGTTTAGCCCTATCCGGGACAGGGAACTATGGCTACACCTTC.